A selection of T cell receptor beta chains follows, all from one sample in a study of control samples from healthy donors and cancer patients. TCRdb keeps only in-frame clones here, not all; method: immunoSEQ multiplex PCR. The table has fewer than 6,000 clones, 70% to 90% seen once. The sequencing input was formalin-fixed, paraffin-embedded tissue. Receptors originate from a female donor with lung cancer. The CDR3 runs from the conserved cysteine through the conserved F or W. Fields, in order: D gene, J gene, V gene, clone size, CDR3 DNA, CDR3 protein. D genes are given only for firm matches. Size tells how often a clone was seen (once, few, many) or the class of an expanded clone, and some rows leave it out.

.,TRBJ2-3,TRBV6-4,.,TGTGCCAGCAGTGACGGAGCCGGGAGCACAGATACGCAGTATTTT,CASSDGAGSTDTQYF
.,TRBJ1-5,TRBV5-6,.,TGTGCCAGCAGCTTCGCGACAGGTGGCAATCAGCCCCAGCATTTT,CASSFATGGNQPQHF
.,TRBJ2-3,TRBV6-2/TRBV6-3,.,TGTGCCAGCAGTTATAGGAGGACAGATACGCAGTATTTT,CASSYRRTDTQYF
.,TRBJ2-2,TRBV7-2,.,TGTGCCAGCAGCTTAAGGGACACCCGGACCGGGGAGCTGTTTTTT,CASSLRDTRTGELFF
.,TRBJ1-3,TRBV11-2,.,TGTGCCAGCAGCCCTGACACCTCTGGAAACACCATATATTTT,CASSPDTSGNTIYF
.,TRBJ2-3,TRBV6-4,.,TGTGCCAGCAGTGAACAGGTCACAGATACGCAGTATTTT,CASSEQVTDTQYF
.,TRBJ1-1,TRBV7-7,.,TGTGCTAGCAGCCCACTAGCGGTCGGCAGCCTGAACACTGAAGCTTTCTTT,CASSPLAVGSLNTEAFF
TRBD2,TRBJ2-2,TRBV7-3,.,TGTGCCAGCAGCCCGACTAGCGGGGGGTTCCAAGGGGAGCTGTTTTTT,CASSPTSGGFQGELFF
.,TRBJ2-1,TRBV5-1,.,TGCGCCAGCAGCTTGTTGGGCTCCCCCTCCTACAATGAGCAGTTCTTC,CASSLLGSPSYNEQFF
TRBD2,TRBJ2-7,TRBV6-2/TRBV6-3,.,TGTGCCAGCAGTGTACTAGCGGGAGGGCCCTACGAGCAGTACTTC,CASSVLAGGPYEQYF
.,TRBJ2-2,TRBV7-2,.,TGTGCCAGCAGCTTAGACCCCCGGGGAGCCTACACCGGGGAGCTGTTTTTT,CASSLDPRGAYTGELFF
TRBD1,TRBJ1-6,TRBV5-6,.,TGTGCCAGCAGCTTGGCCGGGACAGGGCGATCACCCCTCCACTTT,CASSLAGTGRSPLHF
TRBD1,TRBJ2-3,TRBV10-1,once,TGCGCCAGCACTGGGGACAGCCCGTCGGATACGCAGTATTTT,CASTGDSPSDTQYF
.,TRBJ2-3,TRBV11-3,.,TGTGCCAGCAGCTTATCTCCAGATACGCAGTATTTT,CASSLSPDTQYF
.,TRBJ1-1,TRBV11-3,.,TGTGCCAGCAGCCCTTGGCGCACGAACACTGAAGCTTTCTTT,CASSPWRTNTEAFF
.,TRBJ1-5,TRBV6-2/TRBV6-3,.,TGTGCCAGCAGCACGATACCGGGGCGAGGGGTTAGGCTGAATCAGCCCCAGCATTTT,CASSTIPGRGVRLNQPQHF
TRBD1,TRBJ1-1,TRBV3-1/TRBV3-2,.,TGTGCCAGCGCTAGGGGGGACAGTGGTTCATTTGAAGCTTTCTTT,CASARGDSGSFEAFF
.,TRBJ2-7,TRBV7-9,.,TGTGCCAACAGCTTAGGTTCCGAGCAGTACTTC,CANSLGSEQYF
.,TRBJ2-5,TRBV11-3,.,TGTGCCAGCAGCGGCCTGAGGCGGGAGACCCAGTACTTC,CASSGLRRETQYF
.,TRBJ2-5,TRBV7-9,.,TGTGCCAGCAGCCTCCTAGGGGGGGAGACCCAGTACTTC,CASSLLGGETQYF
.,TRBJ2-7,TRBV7-2,once,TGTGCCAGCAGCTCTCGCGGTCCTTACGAGCAGTACTTC,CASSSRGPYEQYF
.,TRBJ2-4,TRBV9,.,TGTGCCAGCAGCGTAGTTGAGGGGTGGCAAAACATTCAGTACTTC,CASSVVEGWQNIQYF
.,TRBJ2-3,TRBV6-4,.,TGTGCCAGCAGTCCAACCGAGTCGAATACGCAGTATTTT,CASSPTESNTQYF
.,TRBJ1-3,TRBV4-2,.,TGTGCCAGCAGCCCGGGACGCTACTCTGGAAACACCATATATTTT,CASSPGRYSGNTIYF
.,TRBJ2-2,TRBV6-4,.,TGTGCCAGCAGTGATACAGCGAACACCGGGGAGCTGTTTTTT,CASSDTANTGELFF
.,TRBJ2-5,TRBV29-1,.,TGCAGCGTTGGGGGCGGGCACAAGACCCAGTACTTC,CSVGGGHKTQYF
.,TRBJ1-1,TRBV5-4,.,TGTGCCAGCGGGTGGGGGACTGAAGCTTTCTTT,CASGWGTEAFF
.,TRBJ1-1,TRBV5-1,.,TGCGCCAGCAGCCCGGACACTTTAAACACTGAAGCTTTCTTT,CASSPDTLNTEAFF
.,TRBJ2-5,TRBV19,.,TGTGCCAGTAGTCAGAACATGGTTACCCAGTACTTC,CASSQNMVTQYF
TRBD1,TRBJ2-7,TRBV7-8,.,TGTGCCAGCAGCTCCCAGGGGGCTCGAGAGCAGTACTTC,CASSSQGAREQYF
.,TRBJ2-7,TRBV9,.,TGTGCCAGCAGCCCAGGGGTCTACCCCTACGAGCAGTACTTC,CASSPGVYPYEQYF